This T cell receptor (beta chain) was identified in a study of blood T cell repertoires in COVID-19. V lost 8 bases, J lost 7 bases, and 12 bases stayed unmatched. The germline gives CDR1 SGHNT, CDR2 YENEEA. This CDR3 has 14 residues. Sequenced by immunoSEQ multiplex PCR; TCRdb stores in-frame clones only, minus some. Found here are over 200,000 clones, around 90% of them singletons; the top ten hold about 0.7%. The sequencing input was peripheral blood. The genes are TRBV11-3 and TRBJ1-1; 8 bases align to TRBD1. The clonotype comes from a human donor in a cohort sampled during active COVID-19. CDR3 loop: CASSAQDRGCEAFF. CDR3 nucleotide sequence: TGTGCCAGCTCTGCCCAAGACAGGGGCTGTGAAGCTTTCTTT.